The TCR beta chain described here comes from a study of blood T cell repertoires in COVID-19. About the study: Both acute and convalescent COVID-19 samples were obtained from the United States, Italy and Spain. PBMCs, B-cell-depleted T cells, or T cells provided the cDNA or gDNA that made up the material.

Authors' data handling: Reference gene primer amplification gave nucleated cell count estimates. Clones were sequenced by immunoSEQ multiplex PCR, and TCRdb holds only the in-frame ones, with some missing. That table supplies the V and J calls and clone size; D and trimming were determined from the DNA. This repertoire shows about 190,000 clones, roughly 85% found once; its top ten account for under 5.5%. The CDR3 is 14 amino acids. Germline values: CDR1 GTSNPN, CDR2 SVGIG (reference sequence). The V and J ends lost 8 bases and 4 bases respectively, with 20 bases between them. The chain recombines TRBV30 with TRBJ2-5; TRBD2 is a possible D gene (6 bases). Sequencing used peripheral blood. The sequence was collected from a woman in her thirties with acute or convalescent COVID-19. CDR3 loop: CARDFGGKRETQYF. The CDR3 DNA follows: TGTGCCCGGGATTTTGGAGGGAAAAGAGAGACCCAGTACTTC.